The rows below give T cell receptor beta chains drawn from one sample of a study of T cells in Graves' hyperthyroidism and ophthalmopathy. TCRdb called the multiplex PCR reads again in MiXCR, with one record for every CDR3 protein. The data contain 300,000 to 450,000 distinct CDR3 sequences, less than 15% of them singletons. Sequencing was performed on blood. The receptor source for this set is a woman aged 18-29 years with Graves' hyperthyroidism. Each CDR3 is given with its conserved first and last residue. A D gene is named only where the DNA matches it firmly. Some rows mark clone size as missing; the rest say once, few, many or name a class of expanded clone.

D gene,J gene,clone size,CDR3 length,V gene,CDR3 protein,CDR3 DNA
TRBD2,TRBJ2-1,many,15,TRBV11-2,CASSPPGLANNEQFF,TGTGCCAGCAGCCCCCCGGGACTAGCGAACAATGAGCAGTTCTTC
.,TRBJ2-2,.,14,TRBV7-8,CASSHTRFTGELFF,TGTGCCAGCAGTCACACCAGGTTCACCGGGGAGCTGTTTTTT
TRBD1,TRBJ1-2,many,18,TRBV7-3,CASSLTPTGTGDLNGYTF,TGTGCCAGCAGCTTAACTCCTACCGGGACAGGGGACTTAAATGGCTACACCTTC
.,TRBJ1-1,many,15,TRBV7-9,CASSSFGAPNTEAFF,TGTGCCAGCAGCTCATTCGGGGCTCCGAACACTGAAGCTTTCTTT
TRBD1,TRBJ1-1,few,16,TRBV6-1,CASSAHGGGWNTEAFF,TGTGCCAGCAGTGCTCATGGAGGGGGCTGGAACACTGAAGCTTTCTTT
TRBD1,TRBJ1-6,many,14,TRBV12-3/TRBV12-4,CASSPDRDNSPLHF,TGTGCCAGCAGCCCGGACAGGGATAATTCACCCCTCCACTTT
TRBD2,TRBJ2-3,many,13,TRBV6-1,CARGGYSTDTQYF,TGTGCCAGGGGGGGGTATAGCACAGATACGCAGTATTTT
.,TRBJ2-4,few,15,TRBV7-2,CASSFQSLAKNIQYF,TGTGCCAGCAGCTTTCAGTCACTAGCCAAAAACATTCAGTACTTC
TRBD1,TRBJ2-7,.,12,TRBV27,CASSTGFSEQYF,TGTGCCTCCTCGACAGGGTTCAGCGAGCAGTACTTC
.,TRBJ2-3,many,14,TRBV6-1,CASRLTASTDTQYF,TGTGCCAGCAGACTGACAGCTAGCACAGATACGCAGTATTTT
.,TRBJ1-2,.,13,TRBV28,CASSPRGSNGCTF,TGTGCCAGCAGTCCGAGGGGTAGCAATGGCTGCACCTTC
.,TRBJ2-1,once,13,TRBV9,CASSPPRAGEQFF,TGTGCCAGCAGCCCCCCCAGGGCCGGTGAGCAGTTCTTC